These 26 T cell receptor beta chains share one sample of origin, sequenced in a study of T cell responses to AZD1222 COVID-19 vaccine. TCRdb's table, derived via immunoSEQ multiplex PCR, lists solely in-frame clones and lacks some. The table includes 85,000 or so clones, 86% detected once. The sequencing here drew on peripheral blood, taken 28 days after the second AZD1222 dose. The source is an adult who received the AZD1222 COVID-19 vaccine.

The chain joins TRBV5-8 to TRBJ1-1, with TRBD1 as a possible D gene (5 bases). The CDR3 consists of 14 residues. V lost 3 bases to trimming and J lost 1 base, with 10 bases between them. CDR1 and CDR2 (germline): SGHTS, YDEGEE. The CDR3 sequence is CASSWGRENTEAFF. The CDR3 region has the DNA TGTGCCAGCAGCTGGGGACGGGAGAACACTGAAGCTTTCTTT.

CDR3: CASGTGENQPQHF. In nucleotides, the CDR3 is TGTGCCAGCGGGACAGGCGAGAATCAGCCCCAGCATTTT. This chain joins TRBV2 and TRBJ1-5, with 8 bases that match TRBD1. This CDR3 is 13 amino acids long. CDR1 SNHLY and CDR2 FYNNEI come from the germline V gene. V lost 8 bases to trimming and J lost 4 bases; unmatched junction nucleotides: 4.

DNA of the CDR3: TGTGCCAGCGACGGGGGAATGCTCACTGAAGCTTTCTTT. Translating gives CASDGGMLTEAFF. The chain combines TRBV2 with TRBJ1-1, with D perhaps matching TRBD1 (5 bases). Per the germline V gene, CDR1 is SNHLY and CDR2 is FYNNEI. The CDR3 is 13 amino acids. V lost 8 bases and J 4 bases, leaving 14 bases between the germline ends.

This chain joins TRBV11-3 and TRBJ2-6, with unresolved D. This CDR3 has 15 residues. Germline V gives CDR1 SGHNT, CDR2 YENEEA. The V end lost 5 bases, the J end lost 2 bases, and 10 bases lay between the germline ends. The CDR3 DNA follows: TGTGCCAGCAGCAACATAGGGCCTGGGGCCAACGTCCTGACTTTC. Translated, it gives CASSNIGPGANVLTF.

The CDR3 region is CASIEGGKGELFF. The CDR3 DNA reads TGTGCCAGCATTGAGGGGGGTAAAGGGGAGCTGTTTTTT. The chain uses TRBV28 and TRBJ2-2, with D tentatively TRBD1 or TRBD2 (6 bases each). Germline assignment: CDR1 MDHEN and CDR2 SYDVKM. This CDR3 spans 13 amino acids. V was cut by 7 bases and J by 8 bases, with 14 bases left in between.

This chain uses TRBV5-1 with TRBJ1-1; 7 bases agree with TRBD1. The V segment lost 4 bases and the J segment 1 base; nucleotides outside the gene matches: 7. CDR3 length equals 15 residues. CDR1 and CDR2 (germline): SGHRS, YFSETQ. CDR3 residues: CASSPGQRGNTEAFF. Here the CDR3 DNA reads TGCGCCAGCAGCCCGGGACAGAGAGGGAACACTGAAGCTTTCTTT. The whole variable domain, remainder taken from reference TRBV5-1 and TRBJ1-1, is KAGVTQTPRYLIKTRGQQVTLSCSPISGHRSVSWYQQTPGQGLQFLFEYFSETQRNKGNFPGRFSGRQFSNSRSEMNVSTLELGDSALYLCASSPGQRGNTEAFFGQGTRLTVV.

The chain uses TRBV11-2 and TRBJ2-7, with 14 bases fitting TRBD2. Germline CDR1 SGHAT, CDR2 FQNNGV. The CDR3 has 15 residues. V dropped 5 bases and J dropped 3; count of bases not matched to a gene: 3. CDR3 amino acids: CASSTGTSGSYEQYF. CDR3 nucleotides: TGTGCCAGCAGCACAGGGACTAGCGGGAGCTACGAGCAGTACTTC.

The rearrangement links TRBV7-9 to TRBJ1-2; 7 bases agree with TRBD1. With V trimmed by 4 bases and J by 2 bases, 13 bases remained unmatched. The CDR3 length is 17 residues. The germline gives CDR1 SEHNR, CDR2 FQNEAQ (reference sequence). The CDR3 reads CASSSFPRQGVNYGYTF. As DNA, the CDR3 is TGTGCCAGCAGCTCGTTTCCCCGACAGGGAGTAAACTATGGCTACACCTTC. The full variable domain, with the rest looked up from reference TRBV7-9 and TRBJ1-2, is DTGVSQNPRHKITKRGQNVTFRCDPISEHNRLYWYRQTLGQGPEFLTYFQNEAQLEKSRLLSDRFSAERPKGSFSTLEIQRTEQGDSAMYLCASSSFPRQGVNYGYTFGSGTRLTVV.

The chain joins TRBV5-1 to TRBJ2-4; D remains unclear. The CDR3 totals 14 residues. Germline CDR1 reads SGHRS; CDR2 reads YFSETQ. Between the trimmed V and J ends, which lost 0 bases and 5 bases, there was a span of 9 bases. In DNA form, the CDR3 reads TGCGCCAGCAGCTTGGGTAGGCTACAAAACATTCAGTACTTC. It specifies CASSLGRLQNIQYF.

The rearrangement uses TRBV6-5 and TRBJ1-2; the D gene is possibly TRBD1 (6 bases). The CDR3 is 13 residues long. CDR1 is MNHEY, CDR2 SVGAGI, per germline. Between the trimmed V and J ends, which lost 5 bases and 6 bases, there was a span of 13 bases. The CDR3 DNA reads TGTGCCAGCAGTATCCCAGGGGCGGATGGCTACACCTTC. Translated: CASSIPGADGYTF.

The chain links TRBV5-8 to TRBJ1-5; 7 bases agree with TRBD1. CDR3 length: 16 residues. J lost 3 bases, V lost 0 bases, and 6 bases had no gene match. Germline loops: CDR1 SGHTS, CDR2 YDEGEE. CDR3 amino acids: CASSLAGGTVNQPQHF. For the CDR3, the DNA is TGTGCCAGCAGCTTGGCCGGCGGGACAGTCAATCAGCCCCAGCATTTT.

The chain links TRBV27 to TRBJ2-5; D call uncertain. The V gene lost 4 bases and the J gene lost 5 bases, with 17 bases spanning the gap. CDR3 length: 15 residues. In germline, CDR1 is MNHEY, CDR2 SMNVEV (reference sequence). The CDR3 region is CASSSNSGRWETQYF. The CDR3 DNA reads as TGTGCCAGCAGTTCCAACAGTGGTAGGTGGGAGACCCAGTACTTC.

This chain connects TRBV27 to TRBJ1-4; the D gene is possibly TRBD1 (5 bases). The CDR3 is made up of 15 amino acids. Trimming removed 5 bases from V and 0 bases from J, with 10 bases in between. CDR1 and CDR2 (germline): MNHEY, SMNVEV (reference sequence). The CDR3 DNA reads TGTGCCAGCAGTCCTAGACAGACAACTAATGAAAAACTGTTTTTT. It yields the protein CASSPRQTTNEKLFF.

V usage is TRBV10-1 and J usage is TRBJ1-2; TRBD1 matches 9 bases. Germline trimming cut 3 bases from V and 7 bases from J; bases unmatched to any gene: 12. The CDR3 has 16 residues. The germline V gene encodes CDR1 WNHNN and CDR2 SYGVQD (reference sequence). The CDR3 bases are TGCGCCAGCAGTGAACCCGGGACAGGGTCGGGATGTGGCTACACCTTC. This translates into CASSEPGTGSGCGYTF.

The CDR3 nucleotides are TGTGCCACCAGCAGAGGGGGCAGGGGAGATTATAGCAATCAGCCCCAGCATTTT. Protein sequence: CATSRGGRGDYSNQPQHF. V gene TRBV15 combines with J gene TRBJ1-5; TRBD1 might be the D (6 bases). The CDR3 contains 18 residues. V dropped 1 base and J dropped 0 bases, with 16 bases sitting between them. Germline V gene data show CDR1 as LNHNV and CDR2 as YYDKDF (reference sequence).

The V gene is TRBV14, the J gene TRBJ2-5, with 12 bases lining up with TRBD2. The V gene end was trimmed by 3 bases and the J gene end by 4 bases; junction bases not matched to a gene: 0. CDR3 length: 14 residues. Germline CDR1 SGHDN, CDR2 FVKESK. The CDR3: CASSQGLAGETQYF. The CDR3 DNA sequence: TGTGCCAGCAGCCAGGGACTAGCGGGAGAGACCCAGTACTTC.

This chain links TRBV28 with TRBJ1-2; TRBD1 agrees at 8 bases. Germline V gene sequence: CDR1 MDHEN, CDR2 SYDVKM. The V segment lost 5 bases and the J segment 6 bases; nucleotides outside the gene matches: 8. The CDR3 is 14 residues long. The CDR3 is CASSPGQGSDGYTF. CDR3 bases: TGTGCCAGCAGTCCAGGACAGGGCTCGGATGGCTACACCTTC.

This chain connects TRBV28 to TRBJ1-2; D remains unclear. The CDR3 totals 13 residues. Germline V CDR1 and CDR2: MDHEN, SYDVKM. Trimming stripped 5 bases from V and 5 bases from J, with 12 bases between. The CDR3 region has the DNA TGTGCCAGCAGTGCGGACGTCGAATATGGCTACACCTTC. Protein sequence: CASSADVEYGYTF.

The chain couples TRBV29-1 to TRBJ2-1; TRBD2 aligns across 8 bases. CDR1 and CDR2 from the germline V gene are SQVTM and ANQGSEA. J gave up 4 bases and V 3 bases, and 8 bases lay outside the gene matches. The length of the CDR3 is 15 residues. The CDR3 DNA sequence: TGCAGCGTTGACTCGCTAGCGGGTATTTACAATGAGCAGTTCTTC. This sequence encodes CSVDSLAGIYNEQFF.

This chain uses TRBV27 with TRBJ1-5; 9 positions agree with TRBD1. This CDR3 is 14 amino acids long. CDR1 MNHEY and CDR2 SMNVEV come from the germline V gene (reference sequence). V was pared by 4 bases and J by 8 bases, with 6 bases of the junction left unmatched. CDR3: CASSSLDRGKPQHF. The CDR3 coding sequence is TGTGCCAGCAGTTCCCTCGACAGGGGGAAGCCCCAGCATTTT.

Written as DNA, the CDR3 is TGTGCCAGCGCTCTTGCGGGTCAGGGCGGGGAGACCCAGTACTTC. Its translation: CASALAGQGGETQYF. The rearrangement links TRBV27 to TRBJ2-5; D is perhaps TRBD1 or TRBD2 (5 bases each). Per the germline V gene, CDR1 is MNHEY and CDR2 is SMNVEV (reference sequence). This CDR3 has 15 residues. Trimming shortened V by 8 bases and J by 5 bases, and 21 bases separated the two germline ends.

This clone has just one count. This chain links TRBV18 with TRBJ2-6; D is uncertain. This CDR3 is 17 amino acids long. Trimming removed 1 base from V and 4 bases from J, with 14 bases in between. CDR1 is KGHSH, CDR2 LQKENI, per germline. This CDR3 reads CASSPQGTVSGANVLTF. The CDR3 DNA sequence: TGTGCCAGCTCACCACAGGGTACGGTGTCGGGGGCCAACGTCCTGACTTTC.

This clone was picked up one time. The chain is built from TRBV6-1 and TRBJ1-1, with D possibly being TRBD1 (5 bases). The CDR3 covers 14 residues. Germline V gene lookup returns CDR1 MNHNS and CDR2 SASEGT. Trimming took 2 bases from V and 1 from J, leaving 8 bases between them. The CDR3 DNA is TGTGCCAGCAGTGAACCGACAGAGAACACTGAAGCTTTCTTT. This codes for CASSEPTENTEAFF.

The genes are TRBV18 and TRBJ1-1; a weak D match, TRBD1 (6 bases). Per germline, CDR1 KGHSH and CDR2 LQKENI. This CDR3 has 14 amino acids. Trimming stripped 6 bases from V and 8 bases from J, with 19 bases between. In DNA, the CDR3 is TGTGCCAGCTCCAAAAGACCGGGGGGCGAGGAAGCTTTCTTT. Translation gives CASSKRPGGEEAFF.

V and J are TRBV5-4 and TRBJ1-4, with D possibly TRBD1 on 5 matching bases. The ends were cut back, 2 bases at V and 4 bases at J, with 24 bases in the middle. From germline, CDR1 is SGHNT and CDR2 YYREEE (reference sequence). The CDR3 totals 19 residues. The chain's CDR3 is CASSFAGLGTLKHNEKLFF. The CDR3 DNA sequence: TGTGCCAGCAGCTTCGCGGGACTGGGAACCCTGAAACATAATGAAAAACTGTTTTTT.

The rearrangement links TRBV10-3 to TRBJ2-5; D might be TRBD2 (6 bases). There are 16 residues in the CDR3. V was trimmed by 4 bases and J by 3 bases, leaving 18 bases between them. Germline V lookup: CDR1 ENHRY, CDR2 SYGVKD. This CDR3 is CAISATYGTLEETQYF. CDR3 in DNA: TGTGCCATCAGTGCGACGTATGGGACTTTAGAAGAGACCCAGTACTTC.